This T cell receptor (beta chain) was obtained from a study of vaccination and CD4 T cells after COVID-19. Regarding treatment: approximately 10-day PBMC culture with coronavirus spike peptide pools or control peptides (ViraFEST assay). The Oncomine TCR Beta short-read assay sequenced DNA from cultured CD4+ T cells. Each CDR3 protein gets one entry after TCRdb re-called the PCR reads with MiXCR. The data contain 20,000 to 25,000 distinct CDR3 sequences, around 50% of them singletons. About this clonotype itself: No antigen is known for it.

V was pared by 1 base and J by 0 bases, with 11 bases between. Germline assignment: CDR1 SNHLY and CDR2 FYNNEI. The CDR3 consists of 16 residues. This chain joins TRBV2 and TRBJ2-3, with D perhaps TRBD1 (5 bases). The TCR originated in a human donor who had recovered from COVID-19. Material for sequencing was CD4+ T cells from blood, cultured in vitro. CDR3: CASSEGAGASTDTQYF. The DNA for the CDR3 is TGTGCCAGCAGTGAAGGGGCTGGGGCTAGCACAGATACGCAGTATTTT.